This TCR beta chain comes out of a study of blood T cell repertoires in COVID-19. Study details: Samples came from the United States, Italy and Spain, spanning acute and convalescent COVID-19. Nucleic acid was either cDNA or gDNA, and it came from T cells, B-cell-depleted T cells, or PBMCs.

Clones were sequenced by immunoSEQ multiplex PCR, and TCRdb holds only the in-frame ones, with some missing. This table has roughly 40,000 clones, around 84% appearing once. The CDR3 consists of 17 residues. The V and J ends lost 0 bases and 6 bases, in that order; junction bases with no gene match: 9. Germline V gives CDR1 SGHVS, CDR2 FQNEAQ. Specimen: peripheral blood. The chain links TRBV7-8 to TRBJ1-5; 9 bases agree with TRBD1. The source is a man between 65 and 79 years old with acute or convalescent COVID-19. The CDR3 sequence: CASSLASHTGGGQPQHF. In DNA form, the CDR3 reads TGTGCCAGCAGCTTAGCGTCCCATACAGGGGGCGGTCAGCCCCAGCATTTT.